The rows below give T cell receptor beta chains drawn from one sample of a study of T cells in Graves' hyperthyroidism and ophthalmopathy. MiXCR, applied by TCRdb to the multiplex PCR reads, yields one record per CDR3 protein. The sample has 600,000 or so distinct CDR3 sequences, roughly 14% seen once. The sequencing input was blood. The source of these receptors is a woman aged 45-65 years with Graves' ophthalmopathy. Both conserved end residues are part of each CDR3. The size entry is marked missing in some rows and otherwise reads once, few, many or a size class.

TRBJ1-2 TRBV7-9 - CASSRTGTELYGYTF
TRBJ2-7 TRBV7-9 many CASTPVGRGEQYF
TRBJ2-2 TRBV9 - CASSSGVGELFF
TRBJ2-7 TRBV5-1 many CASVTSGGEQYF
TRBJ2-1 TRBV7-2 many CASSLVSGSGANEQFF
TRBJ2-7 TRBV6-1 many CASLGKSYEQYF
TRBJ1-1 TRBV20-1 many CSARSHMNTEAFF
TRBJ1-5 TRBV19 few CASSLDRGLGPQHF
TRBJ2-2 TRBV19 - CASSPGGWDTGELFF
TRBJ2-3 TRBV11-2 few CASSRGLAGATDTQYF
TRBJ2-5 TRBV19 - CASSAGTGSVETQYF
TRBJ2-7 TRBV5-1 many CASSLDRLHEQYF
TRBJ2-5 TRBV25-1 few CASSAGLETQYF
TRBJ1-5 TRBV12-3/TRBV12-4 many CASSLAGGFDQPQHF
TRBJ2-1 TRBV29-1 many CSVAQGSYNEQFF
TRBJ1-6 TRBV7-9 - CASSKQIQGASVSPLHF
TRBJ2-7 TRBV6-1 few CASSQKTLAGKDEQYF
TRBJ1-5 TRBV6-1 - CASSQTGFQPQHF
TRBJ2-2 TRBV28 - CASSLSQGLNTGELFF
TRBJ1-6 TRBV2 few CASSEQGPGNSPLHF
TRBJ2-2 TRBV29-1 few CSIYSRSNTGELFF
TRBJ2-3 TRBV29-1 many CSVLVADTQYF
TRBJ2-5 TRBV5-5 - CASSLVTTGEETQYF
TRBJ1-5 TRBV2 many CASSEDWQYEPQHF
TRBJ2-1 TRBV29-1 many CSVGTSGNEQFF
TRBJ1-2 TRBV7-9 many CASSLDRGWYGYTF
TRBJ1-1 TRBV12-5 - CASRGTMNTEAFF
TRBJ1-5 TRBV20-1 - CSAREGAEKPQHF
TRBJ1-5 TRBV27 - CASSLLGGLGSQPQHF
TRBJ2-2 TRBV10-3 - CAISGRDRATGELFF
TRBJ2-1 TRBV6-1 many CASRGLAGESYNEQFF
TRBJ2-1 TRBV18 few CASSPIPNEQFF
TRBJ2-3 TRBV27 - CASSYATTSGSTDTQYF
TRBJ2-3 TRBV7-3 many CASSSGQAGVADTQYF
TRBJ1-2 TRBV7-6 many CASSLESGSNYGYTF
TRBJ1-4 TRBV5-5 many CASSKDRGEKLFF
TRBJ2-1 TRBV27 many CASSRSFDSYNEQFF
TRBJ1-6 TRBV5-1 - CASSRDRALNSPLHF
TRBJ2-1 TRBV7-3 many CASSPLTGGPYNEQFF
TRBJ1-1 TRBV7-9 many CASIWRGADTEAFF
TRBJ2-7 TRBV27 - CASSTYRDRDPREYEQYF
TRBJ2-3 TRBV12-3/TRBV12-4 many CASSSSLAVFTDTQYF
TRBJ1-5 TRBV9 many CASSVGVFDQPQHF
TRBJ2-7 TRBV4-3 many CASSQTGVGYEQYF
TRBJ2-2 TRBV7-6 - CASSSLAGGVVGELFF
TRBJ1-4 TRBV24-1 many CATSDPTGGNEKLFF
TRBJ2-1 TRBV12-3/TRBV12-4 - CASSFGFEQFF
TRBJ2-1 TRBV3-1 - CASSPPLGRKRDNEQFF
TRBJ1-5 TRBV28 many CASSIENYSNQPQHF
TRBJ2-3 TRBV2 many CASSMGDTQYF
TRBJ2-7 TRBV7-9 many CASSPVGGGEQYF
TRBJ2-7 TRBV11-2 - CASSPGRGQRGEQYF
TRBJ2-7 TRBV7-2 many CASSLPGGPREQYF
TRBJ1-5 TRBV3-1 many CASSQEQGRNQPQHF
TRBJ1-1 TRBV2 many CASSDRWRTEAFF
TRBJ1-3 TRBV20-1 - CSARDLGRGSGNTIYF
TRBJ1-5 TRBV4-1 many CASSLERTAYNQPQHF